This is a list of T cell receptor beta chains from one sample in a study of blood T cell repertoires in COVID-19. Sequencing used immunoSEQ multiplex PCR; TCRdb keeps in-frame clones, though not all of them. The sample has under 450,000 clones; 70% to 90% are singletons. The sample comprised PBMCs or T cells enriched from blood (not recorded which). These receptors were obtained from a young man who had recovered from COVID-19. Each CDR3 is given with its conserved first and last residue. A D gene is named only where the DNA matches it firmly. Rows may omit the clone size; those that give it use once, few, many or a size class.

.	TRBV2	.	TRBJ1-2	TGTGCCAGCAGTGAGGCTTCGCTGGCAGGCTATGGCTACACCTTC	CASSEASLAGYGYTF
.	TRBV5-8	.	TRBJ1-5	TGTGCCAGCAGCTTGGAGAGGGTTTCGGGGCCCCAGCATTTT	CASSLERVSGPQHF
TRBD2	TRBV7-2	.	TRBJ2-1	TGTGCCAGCAGCTTGAGCCGCGGGGGTTCCTACAATGAGCAGTTCTTC	CASSLSRGGSYNEQFF
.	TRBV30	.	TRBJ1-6	TGTGCCTGGACCTACTCCTATAATTCACCCCTCCACTTT	CAWTYSYNSPLHF
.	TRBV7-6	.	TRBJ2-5	TGTGCCAGCAGCTTAGGAACGCTAACTCAAGAGACCCAGTACTTC	CASSLGTLTQETQYF
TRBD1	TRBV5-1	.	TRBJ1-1	TGCGCCAGCAGCAACAGGGGGCGCCGAACTGAAGCTTTCTTT	CASSNRGRRTEAFF
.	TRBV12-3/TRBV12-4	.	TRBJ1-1	TGTGCCAGCAGTTTATCGTCGGAAGCTTTCTTT	CASSLSSEAFF
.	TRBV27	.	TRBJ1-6	TGTGCCAGCAGTTTTTTGTCGGCAGGAGGTTCACCCCTCCACTTT	CASSFLSAGGSPLHF
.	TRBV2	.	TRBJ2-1	TGTGCCAGCAGCGAACGTACAGCCATCAATGAGCAGTTCTTC	CASSERTAINEQFF
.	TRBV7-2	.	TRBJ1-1	TGTGCCAGCAGCGGCGACGTAGGGGGGGGAGCTTTCTTT	CASSGDVGGGAFF
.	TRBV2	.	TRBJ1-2	TGTGCCAGCACCCGGGACTATGGCTACACCTTC	CASTRDYGYTF
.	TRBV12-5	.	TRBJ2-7	TGTGCTAGTGGTTTGGTAGGCGGGTACTCCTACGAGCAGTACTTC	CASGLVGGYSYEQYF
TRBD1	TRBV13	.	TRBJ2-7	TGTGCCAGCAGCTCGGACAGGGGCCACGAGCAGTACTTC	CASSSDRGHEQYF
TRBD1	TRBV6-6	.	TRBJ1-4	TGTGCCAGCAGACGACCGGGACAGGGGACTGAAAAACTGTTTTTT	CASRRPGQGTEKLFF
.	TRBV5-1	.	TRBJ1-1	TGCGCCAGCAGCTTTATTGGGGCCACTGAAGCTTTCTTT	CASSFIGATEAFF
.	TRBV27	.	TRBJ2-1	TGTGCCAGCAGTTTCGTGGGTCCTACATCTATTCAGGGTAATGAGCAGTTCTTC	CASSFVGPTSIQGNEQFF
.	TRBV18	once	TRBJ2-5	TGTGCCAGCTCACCACCGGCAGAAGAGACCCAGTACTTC	CASSPPAEETQYF
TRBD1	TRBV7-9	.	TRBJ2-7	TGTGCCAGCAGCCGACAGGGGAAGGGCGAGCAGTACTTC	CASSRQGKGEQYF
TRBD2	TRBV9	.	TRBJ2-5	TGTGCCAGCAGCGTAGCCCCGGGGGGGCGGCAAGAGACCCAGTACTTC	CASSVAPGGRQETQYF
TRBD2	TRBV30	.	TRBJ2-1	TGTGCCTGGAGTGGGGGACTACCGGGGGAGCAGTTCTTC	CAWSGGLPGEQFF
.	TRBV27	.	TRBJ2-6	TGTGCCAGCAGTTTTCTTGGGCAGTCTGGGGCCAACGTCCTGACTTTC	CASSFLGQSGANVLTF
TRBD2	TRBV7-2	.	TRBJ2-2	TGTGCCAGCAGCTTAGCGACTAGCTTTACCGGGGAGCTGTTTTTT	CASSLATSFTGELFF